This entry lists 26 T cell receptor beta chains sequenced from one sample in a study of T cell repertoires in cytomegalovirus infection. TCRdb used MiXCR to reprocess the reads, holding one entry per CDR3 protein. The sample gives about 300,000 distinct CDR3 sequences, roughly a tenth of which show up once; around 2.6% is in the top ten. Material for sequencing was PBMCs. The receptors originated from a human donor in good health (CMV status not recorded). Some clones in this sample may be carry-over from other donors' samples.

Here the CDR3 reads CASSTPDRDYGYTF. CDR3 DNA sequence: TGTGCCAGCAGCACCCCGGACAGGGACTATGGCTACACCTTC. V gene TRBV6-2 or TRBV6-3 combines with J gene TRBJ1-2; 8 bases line up with TRBD1. CDR1 is MNHEY, CDR2 SVGEGT, per germline. There are 14 residues in the CDR3. Trimming cost V 6 bases and J 3 bases; bases outside gene matches: 6.

In this sample, this clonotype turned up many times. The chain employs TRBV6-2 or TRBV6-3 and TRBJ2-1, with 8 positions matching TRBD2. Germline V lookup: CDR1 MNHEY, CDR2 SVGEGT. The CDR3 loop spans 12 amino acids. Unmatched junction bases numbered 2, after V lost 10 bases and J lost 3 bases. The CDR3 DNA is TGTGCCACCAGCGGGAGCTACAATGAGCAGTTCTTC. Translating it yields CATSGSYNEQFF.

The J gene is TRBJ2-7, the V gene TRBV7-8; D not certain. The V end lost 2 bases, the J end lost 4 bases, and 12 bases lay between the germline ends. The CDR3 contains 14 residues. CDR1 SGHVS and CDR2 FQNEAQ come from the germline V gene. DNA for the CDR3: TGTGCCAGCAGCTTAAACCTGTGGGGTTACGAGCAGTACGTC. This sequence encodes CASSLNLWGYEQYV.

This clonotype was observed many times. The V gene is TRBV20-1, the J gene TRBJ1-1, with 7 bases lining up with TRBD1. V gave up 3 bases and J gave up 5 bases; unmatched junction bases: 6. The germline V gene encodes CDR1 DFQATT and CDR2 SNEGSKA (reference sequence). The CDR3 extends over 13 amino acids. The CDR3 loop is CSARTGLVTEAFF. CDR3 sequence (DNA): TGCAGTGCTAGGACAGGGTTGGTGACTGAAGCTTTCTTT.

This clonotype was seen many times. The gene calls are TRBV28 and TRBJ2-3, with 10 nucleotides matching TRBD1. J lost 5 bases, V lost 6 bases, and 8 bases had no gene match. CDR3 length: 15 residues. Germline CDR1 MDHEN, CDR2 SYDVKM. In nucleotides, the CDR3 is TGTGCCAGCAGCCCACGACAGGGGGCACAAGATACGCAGTATTTT. The encoded protein is CASSPRQGAQDTQYF.

There are a few counts of this clonotype. The DNA of the CDR3 is TGTGCCACCAGCAGAGATCCGGGACAGGCAAATGAAAAACTGTTTTTT. As protein: CATSRDPGQANEKLFF. The gene calls are TRBV15 and TRBJ1-4, with 8 bases matching TRBD1. CDR1 and CDR2 (germline): LNHNV, YYDKDF (reference sequence). CDR3 length equals 16 residues. J lost 5 bases, V lost 0 bases, and 5 bases had no gene match.

This clonotype occurred many times. This chain uses TRBV29-1 with TRBJ2-1; 8 nucleotides align to TRBD2. CDR1 SQVTM and CDR2 ANQGSEA come from the germline V gene. The CDR3 runs to 13 residues. CDR3 loop: CSATGLAGNEQFF. CDR3 bases: TGCAGTGCTACTGGACTAGCCGGCAATGAGCAGTTCTTC.

This rearrangement joins TRBV20-1 to TRBJ1-1, with D perhaps TRBD1 (5 bases). Trimming took off 0 bases at V and 4 bases at J, with 18 bases between the two ends. Germline CDR1 is DFQATT and CDR2 is SNEGSKA (reference sequence). The CDR3 has 16 amino acids. The CDR3 is CSARDGGRGVATEAFF. DNA of the CDR3: TGCAGTGCTAGAGATGGGGGGAGGGGTGTGGCCACTGAAGCTTTCTTT.

The sample holds many counts of this clonotype. The gene calls are TRBV14 and TRBJ1-1, with 8 bases fitting TRBD1. This CDR3 comprises 13 residues. CDR1 and CDR2 (germline): SGHDN, FVKESK. Unmatched junction bases numbered 6, after V lost 7 bases and J lost 5 bases. The CDR3 sequence: CASTLTGGTEAFF. CDR3 DNA: TGTGCCAGCACTTTAACAGGGGGAACTGAAGCTTTCTTT.

This clonotype was counted ten times or more. The chain is built from TRBV7-4 and TRBJ1-6; D might be TRBD1 (5 bases). Germline-derived CDR1 and CDR2 are SGHVT and SQSDAQ. V lost 7 bases and J lost 9, with 28 bases in between. This CDR3 contains 18 residues. The CDR3 reads CASTSGGFRDLSRSPLHF. CDR3 DNA sequence: TGTGCCAGCACTTCCGGAGGCTTCAGGGACCTTAGCCGTTCACCCCTCCACTTT.

This clonotype was counted ten times or more. This chain connects TRBV20-1 to TRBJ2-5, with 9 bases lining up with TRBD2. The length of the CDR3 is 18 residues. The germline CDR1 and CDR2 sequences are DFQATT and SNEGSKA (reference sequence). The ends lost 3 bases at V and 5 bases at J; junction bases unmatched: 19. CDR3 amino acids: CSASLGLALGGRKETQYF. CDR3 nucleotides: TGCAGTGCTAGTCTGGGACTAGCCCTGGGTGGGAGAAAGGAGACCCAGTACTTC.

This clonotype was observed at least ten times. The chain joins TRBV12-3 or TRBV12-4 to TRBJ2-1; TRBD2 matches at 13 bases. This CDR3 comprises 23 residues. V lost 4 bases, J lost 4 bases, and 25 bases stayed unmatched. CDR3 sequence reads: CASSYISMVDLTSGGKIYNEQFF. CDR3 nucleotides: TGTGCCAGCAGTTATATATCTATGGTAGATCTGACTAGCGGGGGGAAGATTTACAATGAGCAGTTCTTC.

As concerns this clonotype: The junction differs from germline at one of its ends, possibly a read error. V is TRBV7-2 and J is TRBJ2-7, with D perhaps matching TRBD1 or TRBD2 (5 bases each). The CDR3 spans 14 residues. CDR1 SGHTA and CDR2 FQGNSA come from the germline V gene. The CDR3 is CASGLALGAYEQYF. CDR3 nucleotide sequence: TGTGCCAGCGGCTTAGCGCTGGGGGCCTACGAGCAGTACTTC.

This chain links TRBV28 with TRBJ2-6; maybe TRBD1 (5 bases). V dropped 5 bases and J dropped 2 bases, with 10 bases sitting between them. There are 15 residues in the CDR3. Germline CDR1 and CDR2: MDHEN and SYDVKM. CDR3 in amino acids: CASSLETAGANVLTF. DNA of the CDR3: TGTGCCAGCAGTCTCGAGACAGCTGGGGCCAACGTCCTGACTTTC.

This clonotype was recorded at least ten times. J is TRBJ1-5 and V is TRBV5-5; D uncertain. CDR1 and CDR2 (germline): SGHKS, YYEKEE (reference sequence). The V gene lost 0 bases and the J gene lost 0 bases, with 16 bases spanning the gap. The CDR3 runs 18 residues. The CDR3 here is CASSLEGPLPTSNQPQHF. CDR3 coding DNA: TGTGCCAGCAGCTTGGAAGGTCCGCTGCCAACTAGCAATCAGCCCCAGCATTTT. Based on the CDR3 plus reference TRBV5-5 and TRBJ1-5, the full variable domain is DAGVTQSPTHLIKTRGQQVTLRCSPISGHKSVSWYQQVLGQGPQFIFQYYEKEERGRGNFPDRFSARQFPNYSSELNVNALLLGDSALYLCASSLEGPLPTSNQPQHFGDGTRLSIL.

This clonotype was picked up many times. J is TRBJ2-7 and V is TRBV7-9; perhaps TRBD1 as D (7 bases). The V and J ends lost 5 bases and 3 bases respectively, with 14 bases between them. Germline values: CDR1 SEHNR, CDR2 FQNEAQ (reference sequence). CDR3 length: 14 residues. CDR3 sequence: CASSPGGTFYEQYF. As DNA, the CDR3 is TGTGCCAGCAGCCCAGGGGGGACATTCTACGAGCAGTACTTC.

Many counts were recorded for this clonotype. This chain joins TRBV6-2 or TRBV6-3 and TRBJ2-7, with 8 bases identical to TRBD1. CDR1 and CDR2 from the germline V gene are MNHEY and SVGEGT. Trimming at V came to 7 bases and at J to 3 bases, leaving 11 bases not matched to a gene. This CDR3 region has 15 residues. CDR3 coding DNA: TGTGCCAGCATCTCACTCTCCGGGACAGGCTACGAGCAGTACGTC. Protein product: CASISLSGTGYEQYV.

This clonotype was recorded a few times. This chain uses TRBV7-8 with TRBJ1-5; D possibly corresponds to TRBD1 (6 bases). The CDR3 runs to 12 residues. CDR1 and CDR2 (germline): SGHVS, FQNEAQ. Trimming took off 4 bases at V and 16 bases at J, with 17 bases between the two ends. The CDR3 protein is CASSSREGGHHF. The CDR3 DNA reads TGTGCCAGCAGCTCAAGGGAAGGGGGGCACCATTTT.

This clonotype was detected a few times. The chain combines TRBV7-9 with TRBJ1-1, with D tentatively TRBD1 (6 bases). Trimming pared 5 bases from V and 0 bases from J, leaving 10 bases between. CDR3 length equals 14 residues. Germline CDR1 SEHNR, CDR2 FQNEAQ (reference sequence). The CDR3 loop is CASSRTEMNTEAFF. The CDR3, as DNA: TGTGCCAGCAGCCGGACAGAGATGAACACTGAAGCTTTCTTT.

This clonotype was seen only a few times. The chain couples TRBV6-2 or TRBV6-3 to TRBJ1-1, with D perhaps matching TRBD1 (5 bases). Germline V lookup: CDR1 MNHEY, CDR2 SVGEGT. Trimming removed 6 bases from V and 0 bases from J, with 8 bases in between. The CDR3 is made up of 13 amino acids. CDR3 sequence reads: CASRLGVNTEAFF. The CDR3 DNA reads TGTGCCAGCAGACTAGGGGTGAACACTGAAGCTTTCTTT.

This clonotype showed up many times. The rearrangement joins TRBV29-1 to TRBJ1-1; D is uncertain. Germline assignment: CDR1 SQVTM and CDR2 ANQGSEA. The V end lost 1 base, the J end lost 11 bases, and 17 bases lay between the germline ends. There are 13 residues in the CDR3. CDR3 coding DNA: TGCAGCGTTGAAGGGACCCTTGGCAATTCGGCTTTCTTT. It yields the protein CSVEGTLGNSAFF.

The chain has TRBV3-1 and TRBJ2-7; D possibly uses TRBD1 or TRBD2 (5 bases each). The germline V and J ends were trimmed by 3 bases and 5 bases, with 17 bases remaining between them. Germline V gene sequence: CDR1 LGHDT, CDR2 YNNKEL (reference sequence). CDR3 length: 15 residues. CDR3 region: CASSHDGVRGDEQYF. The CDR3, as DNA: TGTGCCAGCAGCCATGATGGGGTCCGGGGCGACGAGCAGTACTTC.

This clonotype was seen at least ten times. This chain uses TRBV4-2 with TRBJ2-2; D gene unclear. Trimming stripped 0 bases from V and 2 bases from J, with 7 bases between. From germline, CDR1 is LGHNA and CDR2 YNFKEQ. The CDR3 is made up of 15 amino acids. The CDR3 nucleotides are TGTGCCAGCAGCCAAGAGAAGGGAAACACCGGGGAGCTGTTTTTT. It encodes CASSQEKGNTGELFF.

This clonotype appeared a few times. This chain uses TRBV29-1 with TRBJ2-3, with D perhaps TRBD2 (5 bases). This CDR3 spans 14 amino acids. Germline CDR1 is SQVTM and CDR2 is ANQGSEA. V shed 2 bases and J shed 6 bases, with 15 bases lying between them. The CDR3 is CSVERASSWDTQYF. The DNA for the CDR3 is TGCAGCGTTGAAAGGGCTAGCAGTTGGGATACGCAGTATTTT.

This clonotype was observed at least ten times. The chain links TRBV7-2 to TRBJ2-1, with a weak D call TRBD1 (6 bases). Germline values: CDR1 SGHTA, CDR2 FQGNSA. V was pared by 5 bases and J by 4 bases, with 18 bases between. This CDR3 has 16 amino acids. CDR3 loop: CASSLAPGTKYNEQFF. The CDR3 coding sequence is TGTGCCAGCAGCCTTGCCCCCGGGACAAAATACAATGAGCAGTTCTTC.

This clonotype was found many times. DNA for the CDR3: TGTGCCAGCAGCTCAGAGATGGGCGAGCAGTTCTTC. Translating gives CASSSEMGEQFF. The chain couples TRBV7-2 to TRBJ2-1; no firm D call. V was shortened by 4 bases and J by 10 bases, with 11 bases between the two germline ends. This CDR3 has 12 residues. Germline lookup yields CDR1 SGHTA and CDR2 FQGNSA.